This T cell receptor (beta chain) was captured in a study of T cell responses to AZD1222 COVID-19 vaccine. Study-level points and caveats: Clonal diversity was possibly underestimated; the donors were predominantly white British and more often female. Repertoire sampling was restricted to post-peak T cell response timepoints. Close to half of spike-specific TCRs reportedly recognize unmutated variant regions. Breadth and depth of Spike-specific TCRs rose after two AZD1222 doses.

Sequencing was performed with immunoSEQ multiplex PCR; in TCRdb, only in-frame clones are kept and a portion is missing. The sample consists of about 140,000 clones, about 93% of them appearing once. Germline lookup yields CDR1 MNHEY and CDR2 SMNVEV (reference sequence). The CDR3 contains 15 residues. After removal of 3 bases from V and 10 bases from J, the junction contained 8 bases not matched to a gene. Of note for this clone: The antigen is not known.

The specimen comprised peripheral blood, sampled on day 0 of AZD1222 vaccination. The origin of this receptor is an adult in good health. V usage is TRBV27 and J usage is TRBJ1-6; 8 bases match TRBD1. In DNA form, the CDR3 reads TGTGCCAGCAGTTTCGTCTCAGGGGGCTTGTCACCCCTCCACTTT. The encoded protein is CASSFVSGGLSPLHF.